This record covers a single TCR beta chain. These data come from a study of blood T cell repertoires in COVID-19. Turning to the study itself: Collection of acute and convalescent COVID-19 samples took place in the United States, Italy and Spain. Sample material is recorded as cDNA or gDNA derived from T cells, B-cell-depleted T cells, or PBMCs.

The authors' processing: Nucleated cell number was recorded as an estimate derived from reference gene primer amplification. Assay used: immunoSEQ multiplex PCR; TCRdb lists only in-frame clones, some missing. V and J calls and clone size come straight from that table; D and trimming were deduced from the DNA. The sample contains 110,000 to 150,000 clones, around 89% of which appear only once. Trimming took off 4 bases at V and 8 bases at J, with 10 bases between the two ends. The CDR3 runs 12 residues. Germline V gene lookup returns CDR1 SGHNT and CDR2 YYREEE (reference sequence). The receptor was derived from a man aged 60 to 69 with active or convalescent COVID-19. This chain joins TRBV5-4 and TRBJ2-4; perhaps TRBD1 as D (6 bases). Sequencing was done on a sample of peripheral blood. CDR3 bases: TGTGCCAGCAGCAGGGGACAAGACATTCAGTACTTC. Translated: CASSRGQDIQYF.